This T cell receptor beta chain was obtained from a study of T-cell reconstitution after alpha-beta-depleted transplantation in children. As to this clonotype: The target antigen is unknown.

CDR3 length: 17 residues. CDR1 is KGHDR and CDR2 is SFDVKD in the germline V gene. The V and J ends lost 5 bases and 6 bases, in that order; junction bases with no gene match: 9. This sample's TCRbeta library carried unique molecular identifier barcodes. MiXCR, run by TCRdb on the PCR reads, gives a single entry per CDR3 protein. The sample lists around 300,000 distinct CDR3 sequences, approximately 20% occurring once. Whole-study results and caveats: T-cell counts and diversity at one year following transplant were attributed mainly to newly produced T cells.

The V call is TRBV24-1, the J call TRBJ2-2; TRBD1 aligns across 12 bases. This clonotype originated in a male patient younger than 18 who had a stem cell transplant for acute lymphoblastic leukemia, so the T cells may come from the graft donor. The sample consisted of PBMCs, mostly from graft donor cells, taken 180 days after TCRalphabeta/CD19-depleted stem cell transplant. CDR3 sequence reads: CATSGPGTGGAPGELFF. CDR3 bases: TGTGCCACCAGTGGACCCGGGACAGGGGGCGCCCCCGGGGAGCTGTTTTTT.